A single sample gave rise to the 24 T cell receptor beta chains below, sequenced in a study of blood T cell repertoires in COVID-19. Data came from immunoSEQ multiplex PCR; TCRdb stores just in-frame clones and leaves some out. This table has 250,000 or so clones, around nine tenths appearing once. The sequencing input was peripheral blood. The receptors come from a middle-aged woman who had recovered from COVID-19.

The chain uses TRBV7-8 and TRBJ1-1; 7 bases are a match to TRBD1. V was clipped by 9 bases and J by 1 base; unmatched bases: 5. Looked up from germline, CDR1 is SGHVS and CDR2 is FQNEAQ. The CDR3 has 13 amino acids. CDR3 DNA: TGTGCCAGTTGGGGACAGACGAACACTGAAGCTTTCTTT. Its translation is CASWGQTNTEAFF.

The V gene is TRBV11-3, the J gene TRBJ2-7, with D maybe TRBD2 (5 bases). Germline values: CDR1 SGHNT, CDR2 YENEEA. V lost 3 bases, J lost 7 bases, and 13 bases lay in between. This CDR3 comprises 13 residues. The CDR3 coding sequence is TGTGCCAGCAGCTTGGATGGACTGGGTGAGCAGTACGTC. This codes for CASSLDGLGEQYV.

J is TRBJ2-7 and V is TRBV7-9, with D unclear. With 5 bases removed from V and 3 bases from J, the gap between germline ends came to 11 bases. Germline V gene data show CDR1 as SEHNR and CDR2 as FQNEAQ (reference sequence). There are 13 residues in the CDR3. The CDR3 nucleotides are TGTGCCAGCAGCCTAGGGTCAGACTACGAGCAGTACGTC. Its translation: CASSLGSDYEQYV.

Worth noting for this clone: At one boundary the junction diverges from the germline segment, which might be a read error. The J gene is TRBJ2-1, the V gene TRBV25-1, with D possibly matching TRBD2 (6 bases). The CDR3 has 10 residues. Germline V gene lookup returns CDR1 MGHDK and CDR2 SYGVNS. CDR3 coding DNA: TGTGCCAGCAGTGAATGGGACTTAATCTTC. Its translation: CASSEWDLIF.

This chain links TRBV9 with TRBJ1-2; TRBD1 aligns across 9 bases. In germline, CDR1 is SGDLS, CDR2 YYNGEE. The CDR3 extends over 19 amino acids. The trim removed 3 bases at V and 0 bases at J, leaving 15 bases unmatched. CDR3 sequence reads: CASSDKPGPGQGANYGYTF. The CDR3 nucleotides are TGTGCCAGCAGCGACAAGCCAGGGCCGGGACAGGGAGCTAACTATGGCTACACCTTC. Full variable domain (remainder filled in from reference TRBV9 and TRBJ1-2): DSGVTQTPKHLITATGQRVTLRCSPRSGDLSVYWYQQSLDQGLQFLIQYYNGEERAKGNILERFSAQQFPDLHSELNLSSLELGDSALYFCASSDKPGPGQGANYGYTFGSGTRLTVV.

The chain employs TRBV27 and TRBJ1-2; D is unclear. Germline assignment: CDR1 MNHEY and CDR2 SMNVEV (reference sequence). The V gene lost 3 bases and the J gene lost 0 bases, with 17 bases spanning the gap. This CDR3 contains 17 residues. The DNA of the CDR3 is TGTGCCAGCAGTTTTTTCCCGCTCAGTCCAACTAACTATGGCTACACCTTC. Translated: CASSFFPLSPTNYGYTF.

V usage is TRBV19 and J usage is TRBJ1-5; tentative D call: TRBD1 (5 bases). Trimming left V 9 bases short and J 2 bases short, with 14 bases between. This CDR3 has 14 amino acids. In germline, CDR1 is LNHDA, CDR2 SQIVND (reference sequence). This chain's CDR3 is CASQQQVGNQPQHF. Written as DNA, the CDR3 is TGTGCCAGCCAACAACAGGTTGGCAATCAGCCCCAGCATTTT.

The gene calls are TRBV5-1 and TRBJ2-7, with TRBD2 matching 12 bases. J gave up 5 bases and V 4 bases, and 7 bases lay outside the gene matches. The length of the CDR3 is 15 residues. The germline V gene encodes CDR1 SGHRS and CDR2 YFSETQ. In nucleotides, the CDR3 is TGCGCCAGCAGCACCCGGACTAGCGGGATCAACGAGCAGTACTTC. Its translation: CASSTRTSGINEQYF.

This chain joins TRBV7-9 and TRBJ2-5; 12 nucleotides line up with TRBD2. From germline, CDR1 is SEHNR and CDR2 FQNEAQ (reference sequence). CDR3 size: 15 residues. With V trimmed by 5 bases and J by 5 bases, 6 bases remained unmatched. The CDR3 region is CASSPSGRGQETQYF. The CDR3 coding sequence is TGTGCCAGCAGCCCTAGCGGGAGGGGCCAGGAGACCCAGTACTTC. Full variable domain (outside the CDR3, taken from reference TRBV7-9 and TRBJ2-5): DTGVSQNPRHKITKRGQNVTFRCDPISEHNRLYWYRQTLGQGPEFLTYFQNEAQLEKSRLLSDRFSAERPKGSFSTLEIQRTEQGDSAMYLCASSPSGRGQETQYFGPGTRLLVL.

V is TRBV27 and J is TRBJ2-1, with D unclear. The CDR3 consists of 11 residues. Germline assignment: CDR1 MNHEY and CDR2 SMNVEV (reference sequence). The V end lost 6 bases, the J end lost 3 bases, and 3 bases lay between the germline ends. The CDR3 loop is CASSHYNEQFF. In DNA form, the CDR3 reads TGTGCCAGCAGCCACTACAATGAGCAGTTCTTC.

As to this clone: Other DNA sequences in this specimen translate into the identical CDR3. V is TRBV6-5 and J is TRBJ1-6, with 9 bases fitting TRBD1. Per the germline V gene, CDR1 is MNHEY and CDR2 is SVGAGI. This CDR3 has 15 amino acids. V shed 2 bases and J 6 bases; nucleotides not matched to a gene: 2. Written as DNA, the CDR3 is TGTGCCAGCAGTTACGGGACAGGGCTTAATTCACCCCTCCACTTT. It codes for CASSYGTGLNSPLHF.

This clone was found once. The chain combines TRBV27 with TRBJ1-2; 7 bases agree with TRBD1. CDR3 length: 14 residues. Germline CDR1 reads MNHEY; CDR2 reads SMNVEV (reference sequence). The V segment lost 1 base and the J segment 4 bases; nucleotides outside the gene matches: 3. CDR3 protein: CASSLFGDSYGYTF. DNA of the CDR3: TGTGCCAGCAGTTTATTTGGGGACAGCTATGGCTACACCTTC.

The chain combines TRBV7-8 with TRBJ1-1; D gene ambiguous. This CDR3 is built from 12 residues. Trimming pared 1 base from V and 8 bases from J, leaving 8 bases between. CDR1 and CDR2 from the germline V gene are SGHVS and FQNEAQ. The CDR3 spells CASSLVGGEAFF. In DNA, the CDR3 is TGTGCCAGCAGCTTAGTGGGAGGCGAAGCTTTCTTT.

The J gene is TRBJ2-3, the V gene TRBV10-3; perhaps TRBD2 as D (6 bases). This CDR3 region has 13 residues. V lost 7 bases, J lost 6 bases, and 14 bases lay in between. Germline-derived CDR1 and CDR2 are ENHRY and SYGVKD. CDR3 amino acids: CAITAGLGDTQYF. In DNA, the CDR3 is TGTGCCATCACCGCGGGACTGGGGGATACGCAGTATTTT.

The chain has TRBV25-1 and TRBJ1-1; 7 bases line up with TRBD1. With 1 base clipped from V and 7 bases from J, the junction kept 9 bases outside the gene matches. This CDR3 spans 15 amino acids. Looked up from germline, CDR1 is MGHDK and CDR2 is SYGVNS. This chain's CDR3 is CASSESGRGAVEAFF. The CDR3 bases are TGTGCCAGCAGTGAATCGGGCAGGGGGGCGGTTGAAGCTTTCTTT.

The chain links TRBV6-6 to TRBJ2-1; TRBD2 matches at 7 bases. Germline CDR1 is MNHNY and CDR2 is SVGAGI (reference sequence). The CDR3 sequence is 16 residues long. With 7 bases clipped from V and 9 bases from J, the junction kept 18 bases outside the gene matches. The CDR3: CASMDHIVGGSFEQFF. DNA of the CDR3: TGTGCCAGCATGGACCATATCGTAGGCGGGAGTTTTGAGCAGTTCTTC.

This clone appeared once. CDR3 residues: CASSYRTGLNEKLFF. CDR3 nucleotides: TGTGCCAGCAGTTACCGGACAGGATTAAATGAAAAACTGTTTTTT. The J gene is TRBJ1-4, the V gene TRBV27, with TRBD1 matching over 7 bases. Per the germline V gene, CDR1 is MNHEY and CDR2 is SMNVEV (reference sequence). The junction had 7 bases not matched to a gene; V was cut back by 4 bases and J by 5 bases. This CDR3 region has 15 residues. Full variable domain (missing parts from reference TRBV27 and TRBJ1-4): EAQVTQNPRYLITVTGKKLTVTCSQNMNHEYMSWYRQDPGLGLRQIYYSMNVEVTDKGDVPEGYKVSRKEKRNFPLILESPSPNQTSLYFCASSYRTGLNEKLFFGSGTQLSVL.

The CDR3 protein is CASSLAGGGELFF. As DNA, the CDR3 is TGTGCCAGCAGCTTGGCCGGGGGCGGGGAGCTGTTTTTT. The rearrangement links TRBV5-8 to TRBJ2-2, with a possible D match to TRBD2 (6 bases). The CDR3 totals 13 residues. CDR1 is SGHTS and CDR2 is YDEGEE in the germline V gene. Trimming left V 0 bases short and J 7 bases short, with 7 bases between.

The rearrangement uses TRBV12-3 or TRBV12-4 and TRBJ1-4; D is perhaps TRBD1 (5 bases). Trimming took off 6 bases at V and 5 bases at J, with 10 bases between the two ends. The CDR3 spans 13 residues. The CDR3 protein is CASSPRQNEKLFF. CDR3 DNA sequence: TGTGCCAGCAGCCCAAGACAGAATGAAAAACTGTTTTTT.

The chain recombines TRBV4-3 with TRBJ2-1; TRBD2 agrees at 8 bases. Germline V CDR1 and CDR2: LGHNA, YSLEER. The CDR3 runs 14 residues. J gave up 7 bases and V 1 base, and 3 bases lay outside the gene matches. This CDR3 reads CASSQAGLGNEQFF. CDR3 in DNA: TGCGCCAGCAGCCAAGCGGGACTAGGGAATGAGCAGTTCTTC.

This chain connects TRBV7-8 to TRBJ2-5, with D possibly matching TRBD1 (6 bases). The germline V gene encodes CDR1 SGHVS and CDR2 FQNEAQ. Trimming removed 1 base at V and 5 bases at J, with 23 bases between. The CDR3 is 18 residues long. The CDR3 nucleotides are TGTGCCAGCAGCTTAGGGTGGCGTCGACAGGCGCAACCGGAGACCCAGTACTTC. Its protein product is CASSLGWRRQAQPETQYF.

The V and J genes are TRBV10-3 and TRBJ2-5; 7 bases map to TRBD2. Losses at the gene ends were 10 bases for V and 5 bases for J; bases not matched to a gene: 7. Germline CDR1 and CDR2: ENHRY and SYGVKD. This CDR3 spans 12 amino acids. Here the CDR3 DNA reads TGTGCCACCCGGGGTAGCGGGGAGACCCAGTACTTC. Translation gives CATRGSGETQYF.

The gene calls are TRBV10-3 and TRBJ2-7; D perhaps matches TRBD1 (5 bases). There are 14 residues in the CDR3. CDR1 and CDR2 from the germline V gene are ENHRY and SYGVKD. V lost 10 bases, J lost 0 bases, and 16 bases lay in between. This CDR3 is CATQQGSSSYEQYF. The CDR3, as DNA: TGTGCCACTCAGCAGGGTTCGAGCTCCTACGAGCAGTACTTC.

The chain has TRBV5-8 and TRBJ1-6; tentatively, D is TRBD1 (5 bases). Germline V CDR1 and CDR2: SGHTS, YDEGEE. V dropped 5 bases and J dropped 7 bases, with 16 bases sitting between them. The CDR3 covers 15 residues. The DNA of the CDR3 is TGTGCCAGCAGTTACCCGGGACTCCCGAATTCACCCCTCCACTTT. It is translated as CASSYPGLPNSPLHF.